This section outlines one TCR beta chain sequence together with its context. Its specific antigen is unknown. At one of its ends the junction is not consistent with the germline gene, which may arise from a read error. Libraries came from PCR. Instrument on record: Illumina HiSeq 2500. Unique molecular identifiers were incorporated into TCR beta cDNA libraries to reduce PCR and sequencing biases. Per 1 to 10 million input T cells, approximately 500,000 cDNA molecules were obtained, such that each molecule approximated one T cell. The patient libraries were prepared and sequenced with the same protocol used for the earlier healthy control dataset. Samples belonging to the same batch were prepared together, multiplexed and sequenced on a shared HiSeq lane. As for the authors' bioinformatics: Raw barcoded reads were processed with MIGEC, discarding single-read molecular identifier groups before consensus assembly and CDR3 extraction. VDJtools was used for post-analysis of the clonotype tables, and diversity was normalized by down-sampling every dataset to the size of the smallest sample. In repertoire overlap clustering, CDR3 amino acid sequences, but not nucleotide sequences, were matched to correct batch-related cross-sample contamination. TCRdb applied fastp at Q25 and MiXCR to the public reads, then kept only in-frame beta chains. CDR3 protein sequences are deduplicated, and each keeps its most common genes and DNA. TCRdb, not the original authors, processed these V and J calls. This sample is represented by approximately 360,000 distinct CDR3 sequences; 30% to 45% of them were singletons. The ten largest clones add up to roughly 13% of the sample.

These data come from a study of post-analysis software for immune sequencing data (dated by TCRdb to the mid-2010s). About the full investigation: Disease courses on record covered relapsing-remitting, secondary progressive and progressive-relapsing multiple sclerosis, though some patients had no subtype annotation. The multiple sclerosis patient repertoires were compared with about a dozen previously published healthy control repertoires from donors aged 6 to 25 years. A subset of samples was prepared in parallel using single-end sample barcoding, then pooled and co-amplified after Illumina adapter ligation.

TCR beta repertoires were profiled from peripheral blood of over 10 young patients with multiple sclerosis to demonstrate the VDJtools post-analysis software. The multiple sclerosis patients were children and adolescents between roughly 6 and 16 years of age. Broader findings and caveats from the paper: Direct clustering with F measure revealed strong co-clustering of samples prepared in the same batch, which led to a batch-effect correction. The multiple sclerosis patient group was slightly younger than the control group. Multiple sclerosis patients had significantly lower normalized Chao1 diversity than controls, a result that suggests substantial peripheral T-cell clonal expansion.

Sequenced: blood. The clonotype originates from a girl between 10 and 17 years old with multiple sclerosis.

Here is the DNA: TGTGCCAGCAGCCCTGCTGGGACAGGGTTTTATGACTACGCCTTC. It translates to CASSPAGTGFYDYAF. Recombination joined TRBV7-2 with TRBJ1-2, with 9 central nucleotides matching TRBD1. The germline V gene gives CDR1 as SGHTA and CDR2 as FQGNSA. The CDR3 runs 15 amino acids, cysteine and phenylalanine included. The CDR3 DNA has 45 bases and is translated from base 1. Reference TRBV7-2 and TRBJ1-2 proteins supply the regions before and after the CDR3; the full variable domain is: GAGVSQSPSNKVTEKGKDVELRCDPISGHTALYWYRQSLGQGLEFLIYFQGNSAPDKSGLPSDRFSAERTGGSVSTLTIQRTQQEDSAVYLCASSPAGTGFYDYAFGSGTRLTVV.